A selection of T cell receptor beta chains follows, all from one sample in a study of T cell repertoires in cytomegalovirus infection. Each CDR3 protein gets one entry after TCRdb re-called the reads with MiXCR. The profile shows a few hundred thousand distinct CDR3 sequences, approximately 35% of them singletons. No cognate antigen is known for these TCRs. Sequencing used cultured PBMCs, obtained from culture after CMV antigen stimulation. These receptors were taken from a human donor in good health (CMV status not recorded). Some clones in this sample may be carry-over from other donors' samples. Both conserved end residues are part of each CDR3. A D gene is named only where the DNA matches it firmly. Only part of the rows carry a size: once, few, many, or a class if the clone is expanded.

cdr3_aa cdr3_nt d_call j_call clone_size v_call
CSASPLQRDQPQHF TGCAGTGCTAGCCCCCTCCAGAGGGACCAGCCCCAGCATTTT NA TRBJ1-5 NA TRBV20-1
CASRGMGQGGNTIYF TGTGCCAGCAGAGGAATGGGGCAGGGTGGAAACACCATATATTTT NA TRBJ1-3 NA TRBV6-6
CASSIATSGRNEQFF TGTGCCAGTAGTATAGCAACTAGCGGTAGGAATGAGCAGTTCTTC TRBD2 TRBJ2-1 NA TRBV19
CASSSRDTATESLLAGYNEQFF TGTGCCAGCAGCTCCCGGGACACGGCCACAGAATCCCTCCTAGCGGGCTACAATGAGCAGTTCTTC TRBD2 TRBJ2-1 NA TRBV7-3
CASSPYSSSRVFTNEQFF TGTGCCAGCAGTCCCTACAGTAGCTCGCGGGTCTTTACAAATGAGCAGTTCTTC NA TRBJ2-1 few TRBV6-2/TRBV6-3
CASSIDLNTEAFF TGTGCCAGTAGTATCGACCTGAACACTGAAGCTTTCTTT NA TRBJ1-1 NA TRBV19
CASSLSDRAGNTIYF TGTGCCAGCAGTCTTTCGGACAGGGCTGGAAACACCATATATTTT TRBD1 TRBJ1-3 few TRBV28
CASSLGTSGMDEQFF TGTGCCAGCAGCCTAGGGACTAGCGGGATGGATGAGCAGTTCTTC TRBD2 TRBJ2-1 many TRBV7-2
CASTKDGVDYSTDTQYF TGTGCCAGCACTAAGGACGGCGTCGATTATAGCACAGATACGCAGTATTTT NA TRBJ2-3 NA TRBV28
CASSLGGGGFAQPQHF TGTGCCAGCAGCTTAGGCGGGGGGGGGTTCGCTCAGCCCCAGCATTTT NA TRBJ1-5 few TRBV7-2
CASSLAEIAGALRPTGELFF TGTGCCAGCAGCTTAGCGGAAATAGCGGGAGCCCTGAGACCCACCGGGGAGCTGTTTTTT TRBD2 TRBJ2-2 few TRBV7-8
CASSARSGQGFTGELFF TGTGCCAGCAGTGCGAGATCGGGACAGGGGTTCACCGGGGAGCTGTTTTTT TRBD1 TRBJ2-2 many TRBV27
CASSDPHETQYF TGTGCCAGCAGCGACCCCCACGAGACCCAGTACTTC NA TRBJ2-5 few TRBV7-2
CASSLVPGQGTDTQYF TGTGCCAGCAGCTTAGTTCCGGGACAGGGGACAGATACGCAGTATTTT TRBD1 TRBJ2-3 NA TRBV7-2
CASRTTGRRETQYF TGTGCCAGCAGAACAACCGGAAGGAGGGAGACCCAGTACTTC NA TRBJ2-5 NA TRBV7-2
CASTLAGASGNEQFF TGTGCCAGCACTCTAGCGGGAGCGTCCGGCAATGAGCAGTTCTTC TRBD2 TRBJ2-1 NA TRBV6-2/TRBV6-3
CATTGTGNSNQPQHF TGTGCCACTACCGGGACAGGGAATAGCAATCAGCCCCAGCATTTT TRBD1 TRBJ1-5 NA TRBV10-3
CASSPFQGQDEQFF TGTGCCAGCAGCCCCTTCCAGGGGCAGGATGAGCAGTTCTTC NA TRBJ2-1 once TRBV6-1
CASSQVWTSGRYNEQFF TGCGCCAGCAGCCAAGTCTGGACTAGCGGGAGGTACAATGAGCAGTTCTTC TRBD2 TRBJ2-1 few TRBV4-1
CASSFQGYSGNTIYF TGTGCCAGCAGCTTTCAGGGCTATTCGGGAAACACCATATATTTT NA TRBJ1-3 NA TRBV5-8
CSARWDRNTEAFF TGCAGTGCTAGGTGGGACAGGAACACTGAAGCTTTCTTT TRBD1 TRBJ1-1 NA TRBV20-1
CASSLVPRRATRGLEQYF TGTGCCAGCAGCTTAGTCCCTAGGCGGGCCACGAGGGGCCTCGAGCAGTACTTC NA TRBJ2-7 few TRBV7-2
CASSLASVQETQYF TGTGCCAGCAGCTTAGCCTCGGTCCAAGAGACCCAGTACTTC NA TRBJ2-5 many TRBV7-9
CASSLGGASGIAVTQYF TGTGCCAGCAGCTTAGGAGGGGCTAGCGGGATCGCTGTGACCCAGTACTTC TRBD2 TRBJ2-5 few TRBV7-2
CASSWGTDEAFF TGTGCCAGCAGCTGGGGGACGGATGAAGCTTTCTTT NA TRBJ1-1 many TRBV7-6
CASSETVYNSPLHF TGTGCCAGCAGTGAAACAGTCTATAATTCACCCCTCCACTTT NA TRBJ1-6 NA TRBV6-1
CASSEAAIGTAGNQPQHF TGTGCCAGCAGTGAAGCTGCTATCGGTACGGCGGGTAATCAGCCCCAGCATTTT NA TRBJ1-5 NA TRBV6-1
CASSLGLAGVNEQFF TGTGCCAGCAGCTTAGGACTAGCGGGAGTAAATGAGCAGTTCTTC TRBD2 TRBJ2-1 many TRBV7-2
CASSLFVLAVDGGELFF TGTGCCAGCAGCTTATTTGTGCTAGCGGTGGATGGCGGGGAGCTGTTTTTT TRBD2 TRBJ2-2 NA TRBV7-6
CASSRDRGKRGYTF TGTGCCAGCAGTCGGGACAGGGGCAAACGAGGCTACACCTTC TRBD1 TRBJ1-2 NA TRBV12-3/TRBV12-4
CASSRGLVYNEQFF TGTGCCAGCAGCCGGGGACTGGTGTACAATGAGCAGTTCTTC NA TRBJ2-1 NA TRBV7-9